What follows are 23 T cell receptor beta chains derived from one specimen sequenced in a study of T-cell memory formation after mild COVID-19. TCRdb reanalysed the 5' RACE reads using MiXCR and keeps one entry per CDR3 protein. The data contain approximately 350,000 distinct CDR3 sequences, 10% to 15% of them singletons. The material sequenced was PBMCs or a T cell subset sorted from them (not recorded which). These receptors all come from a man in his late teens or twenties who had mild COVID-19 (a few samples of this study predate the infection). Cell type and time point are not known.

This clonotype was seen only a few times. The V gene is TRBV5-1, the J gene TRBJ2-5, with unresolved D. V was trimmed by 4 bases and J by 3 bases, leaving 16 bases between them. Germline lookup yields CDR1 SGHRS and CDR2 YFSETQ. The CDR3 consists of 15 residues. The CDR3 protein is CASSATPDQEETQYF. The CDR3 DNA follows: TGCGCCAGCAGCGCTACCCCCGACCAGGAAGAGACCCAGTACTTC.

This chain uses TRBV20-1 with TRBJ2-5, with D tentatively TRBD2 (5 bases). V was trimmed by 6 bases and J by 4 bases, leaving 18 bases between them. Germline CDR1 reads DFQATT; CDR2 reads SNEGSKA (reference sequence). The CDR3 length is 14 residues. As DNA, the CDR3 is TGCAGTGCGCTTCGAGGGCCCGCAACAGAGACCCAGTACTTC. It is translated as CSALRGPATETQYF.

The sample holds one count of this clonotype. The rearrangement links TRBV28 to TRBJ1-1, with a possible D match to TRBD1 (6 bases). V lost 7 bases and J lost 2, with 14 bases in between. The germline V gene has CDR1 MDHEN and CDR2 SYDVKM. The length of the CDR3 is 14 residues. The CDR3 DNA sequence: TGTGCCAGCATCGTTACAGGGTTAAACACTGAAGCTTTCTTT. It codes for CASIVTGLNTEAFF.

This clonotype was found many times. The rearrangement uses TRBV5-1 and TRBJ2-5; TRBD2 matches 7 bases. The germline gives CDR1 SGHRS, CDR2 YFSETQ. The CDR3 consists of 14 residues. V lost 4 bases to trimming and J lost 2 bases; unmatched junction nucleotides: 5. The CDR3 reads CASSRDGRQETQYF. DNA of the CDR3: TGCGCCAGCAGCCGGGACGGGAGGCAAGAGACCCAGTACTTC.

The chain carries TRBV4-3 and TRBJ2-7; 11 bases line up with TRBD1. J gave up 4 bases and V 3 bases, and 5 bases lay outside the gene matches. In germline, CDR1 is LGHNA, CDR2 YSLEER. CDR3 length: 15 amino acids. The CDR3 sequence: CASSQPGQGVYEQYF. The CDR3 region has the DNA TGCGCCAGCAGCCAGCCGGGACAGGGGGTATACGAGCAGTACTTC.

The rearrangement links TRBV19 to TRBJ2-1; D gene ambiguous. V lost 6 bases and J lost 6, with 6 bases in between. Germline CDR1 and CDR2: LNHDA and SQIVND (reference sequence). This CDR3 comprises 11 residues. The CDR3 coding sequence is TGTGCCAGTAGATTGGGCAATGAGCAGTTCTTC. Amino acid sequence: CASRLGNEQFF. Using reference TRBV19 and TRBJ2-1 for the parts outside the CDR3, the full variable domain is DGGITQSPKYLFRKEGQNVTLSCEQNLNHDAMYWYRQDPGQGLRLIYYSQIVNDFQKGDIAEGYSVSREKKESFPLTVTSAQKNPTAFYLCASRLGNEQFFGPGTRLTVL.

This chain connects TRBV6-1 to TRBJ1-1; D is unresolved. Germline V gene sequence: CDR1 MNHNS, CDR2 SASEGT. The CDR3 totals 14 residues. With 2 bases removed from V and 1 base from J, the gap between germline ends came to 8 bases. CDR3 sequence: CASSENSGNTEAFF. The CDR3 nucleotides are TGTGCCAGCAGTGAAAACAGCGGGAACACTGAAGCTTTCTTT.

This chain links TRBV7-2 with TRBJ1-6; perhaps TRBD1 as D (5 bases). The CDR3 spans 15 residues. In germline, CDR1 is SGHTA, CDR2 FQGNSA. The V end was cut by 5 bases, the J end by 4 bases, with 12 bases between. The CDR3 sequence is CASSQTQGYNSPLHF. The CDR3 DNA follows: TGTGCCAGCAGCCAAACTCAGGGTTATAATTCACCCCTCCACTTT.

The chain is built from TRBV7-9 and TRBJ2-4, with a tentative D call TRBD1 (6 bases). In germline, CDR1 is SEHNR, CDR2 FQNEAQ (reference sequence). The CDR3 covers 15 residues. Trimming left V 5 bases short and J 5 bases short, with 16 bases between. The CDR3 loop is CASSDTTGFENIQYF. The CDR3 coding sequence is TGTGCCAGCAGCGACACTACAGGGTTCGAAAACATTCAGTACTTC.

The chain links TRBV15 to TRBJ2-3, with D possibly TRBD1 on 6 matching bases. This CDR3 region has 17 residues. In germline, CDR1 is LNHNV, CDR2 YYDKDF (reference sequence). V lost 0 bases, J lost 5 bases, and 18 bases lay in between. CDR3 coding DNA: TGTGCCACCAGCAGAGAGTGGCACAGGGACGTCGTAGATACGCAGTATTTT. It translates to CATSREWHRDVVDTQYF.

In this sample, this clonotype turned up a few times. V gene TRBV4-3 combines with J gene TRBJ1-6; 9 nucleotides line up with TRBD1. CDR3 length: 17 residues. J lost 7 bases, V lost 4 bases, and 11 bases had no gene match. The germline V gene has CDR1 LGHNA and CDR2 YSLEER. The CDR3 DNA sequence: TGCGCCAGCAGCCGGGACAGGGTCACGCCGTTAAATTCACCCCTCCACTTT. This encodes CASSRDRVTPLNSPLHF.

The genes are TRBV7-9 and TRBJ2-1, with 7 positions matching TRBD2. Germline V gene data show CDR1 as SEHNR and CDR2 as FQNEAQ (reference sequence). This CDR3 region has 14 residues. The trim removed 5 bases at V and 5 bases at J, leaving 6 bases unmatched. In DNA, the CDR3 is TGTGCCAGCAGCCCTAGCGGAATGGACAATGAGCAGTTCTTC. Protein product: CASSPSGMDNEQFF.

This clonotype was found a few times. The chain combines TRBV7-9 with TRBJ2-7; maybe TRBD2 (6 bases). Trimming left V 1 base short and J 4 bases short, with 11 bases between. This CDR3 has 14 residues. Germline CDR1 and CDR2: SEHNR and FQNEAQ (reference sequence). The CDR3 coding sequence is TGTGCCAGCAGCTTAGGGAGGGTGGCGTACGAGCAGTACTTC. Its protein product is CASSLGRVAYEQYF.

The genes are TRBV7-9 and TRBJ2-4, with 7 bases fitting TRBD1. CDR1 and CDR2 from the germline V gene are SEHNR and FQNEAQ (reference sequence). J was trimmed by 0 bases and V by 2 bases; bases with no gene match: 4. The CDR3 has 16 amino acids. The CDR3 loop reads CASSLRTGLAKNIQYF. CDR3 DNA: TGTGCCAGCAGCTTAAGGACAGGATTAGCCAAAAACATTCAGTACTTC.

This clonotype occurred a few times. CDR3: CASSEINRDYGYTF. CDR3 nucleotide sequence: TGCGCCAGCAGTGAGATTAACAGAGACTATGGCTACACCTTC. The chain is built from TRBV10-1 and TRBJ1-2; D unclear. The germline V and J ends were trimmed by 2 bases and 3 bases, with 10 bases remaining between them. CDR1 is WNHNN, CDR2 SYGVQD, per germline (reference sequence). This CDR3 has 14 amino acids.

This clonotype was observed at least ten times. This chain connects TRBV5-1 to TRBJ2-1, with D unresolved. In germline, CDR1 is SGHRS, CDR2 YFSETQ. This CDR3 is built from 14 residues. V shed 9 bases and J shed 10 bases, with 23 bases lying between them. CDR3 sequence reads: CATDSFSPPVEQFF. CDR3 bases: TGCGCCACCGACTCCTTCTCACCCCCGGTCGAGCAGTTCTTC.

This clonotype has a handful of counts. V and J are TRBV5-5 and TRBJ2-7; TRBD1 matches 7 bases. Unmatched junction bases numbered 8, after V lost 4 bases and J lost 7 bases. The CDR3 is made up of 13 amino acids. Germline V gene sequence: CDR1 SGHKS, CDR2 YYEKEE (reference sequence). The CDR3 sequence is CASSRTTGAEQYF. CDR3 coding DNA: TGTGCCAGCAGCCGAACTACAGGGGCAGAGCAGTACTTC.

This clonotype occurred a few times. The rearrangement uses TRBV2 and TRBJ2-5; possibly TRBD1 or TRBD2 for D (6 bases each). The length of the CDR3 is 15 residues. The V and J ends lost 6 bases and 5 bases respectively, with 19 bases between them. Looked up from germline, CDR1 is SNHLY and CDR2 is FYNNEI. The DNA for the CDR3 is TGTGCCAGCAGGGAGCAGGGGACTCAAGGGGAGACCCAGTACTTC. Its protein is CASREQGTQGETQYF.

A word on this clonotype: The junction differs from germline at one of its ends, possibly a read error. The chain has TRBV2 and TRBJ2-3, with 7 nucleotides matching TRBD1. The CDR3 runs to 14 residues. The germline CDR1 and CDR2 sequences are SNHLY and FYNNEI. This chain's CDR3 is CASIERGLTDTQYF. The CDR3 DNA reads TGTGCCAGCATTGAAAGGGGGCTTACAGATACGCAGTATTTT.

V and J are TRBV20-1 and TRBJ1-5, with no clear D. The CDR3 totals 15 residues. Trimming left V 3 bases short and J 6 bases short, with 18 bases between. Looked up from germline, CDR1 is DFQATT and CDR2 is SNEGSKA (reference sequence). The CDR3 nucleotides read TGCAGTGCTAGGGCAGACAAGGGTTACAGTCAGCCCCAGCATTTT. This gives the protein CSARADKGYSQPQHF.

The gene calls are TRBV24-1 and TRBJ2-1; TRBD2 agrees at 7 bases. V lost 7 bases, J lost 1 base, and 9 bases stayed unmatched. Germline assignment: CDR1 KGHDR and CDR2 SFDVKD. The CDR3 consists of 16 residues. This CDR3 reads CATSGWSGVSYNEQFF. CDR3 sequence (DNA): TGTGCCACCAGCGGATGGAGCGGGGTTTCCTACAATGAGCAGTTCTTC.

The CDR3 DNA is TGCAGTGCTAGAAATAGCGGGGGGCAGTGGGAGACCCAGTACTTC. Translation: CSARNSGGQWETQYF. The J gene is TRBJ2-5, the V gene TRBV20-1, with TRBD2 matching 10 bases. There are 15 residues in the CDR3. Trimming removed 2 bases from V and 5 bases from J; junction bases left unmatched: 8. The germline gives CDR1 DFQATT, CDR2 SNEGSKA (reference sequence).

The CDR3 nucleotides read TGTGCCAGCAGCCAAGGATGGACAGGGGTTAAAGGCTACACCTTC. This encodes CASSQGWTGVKGYTF. The chain has TRBV14 and TRBJ1-2; TRBD1 matches at 9 bases. V trimming: 1 base; J trimming: 8 bases; junction bases outside the gene matches: 8. The CDR3 sequence is 15 residues long. CDR1 and CDR2 from the germline V gene are SGHDN and FVKESK.